The 17 T cell receptor beta chains below come from one sample, sequenced in a study of T cell responses to AZD1222 COVID-19 vaccine. Some clones are missing from TCRdb's copy, which holds only in-frame ones; the method was immunoSEQ multiplex PCR. The repertoire has roughly 75,000 clones, roughly 84% of them found once; the top ten carry about 9.4%. Sequences were derived from peripheral blood, sampled on day 0 of AZD1222 vaccination. These receptors originate from an adult in good health.

In this sample, this clone turned up once. The chain has TRBV28 and TRBJ1-6; 9 bases fit TRBD1. V shed 6 bases and J 9 bases; nucleotides not matched to a gene: 6. Germline V gene data show CDR1 as MDHEN and CDR2 as SYDVKM. This CDR3 is built from 14 residues. CDR3 in DNA: TGTGCCAGCAGCACCACAGGGGGCTCTTCACCCCTCCACTTT. Amino acid sequence: CASSTTGGSSPLHF.

The CDR3 DNA reads as TGTGCCATTTCGGACAGGAGAAGCTCCTACGAGCAGTACTTC. Translation: CAISDRRSSYEQYF. The chain joins TRBV24-1 to TRBJ2-7, with 7 bases fitting TRBD1. Germline assignment: CDR1 KGHDR and CDR2 SFDVKD. The CDR3 sequence is 14 residues long. With 11 bases clipped from V and 0 bases from J, the junction kept 9 bases outside the gene matches.

The chain recombines TRBV27 with TRBJ1-5; D unresolved. The germline V gene has CDR1 MNHEY and CDR2 SMNVEV (reference sequence). This CDR3 spans 13 amino acids. With 3 bases removed from V and 2 bases from J, the gap between germline ends came to 5 bases. This chain's CDR3 is CASSFTGNQPQHF. The DNA of the CDR3 is TGTGCCAGCAGTTTTACGGGCAATCAGCCCCAGCATTTT.

V usage is TRBV6-1 and J usage is TRBJ1-5, with D perhaps TRBD1 (5 bases). V lost 7 bases and J 5 bases, leaving 6 bases between the germline ends. The CDR3 is 11 amino acids. Germline CDR1 is MNHNS and CDR2 is SASEGT. Here the CDR3 reads CASMGDQPQHF. CDR3 DNA sequence: TGTGCCAGCATGGGGGATCAGCCCCAGCATTTT.

The rearrangement links TRBV11-3 to TRBJ2-1, with TRBD1 matching over 9 bases. CDR1 is SGHNT and CDR2 is YENEEA in the germline V gene. V lost 5 bases and J lost 5; bases outside the gene matches: 7. This CDR3 spans 15 amino acids. CDR3 in DNA: TGTGCCAGCAGCCTGGGACAGGGAGTGGACAATGAGCAGTTCTTC. Encoded protein: CASSLGQGVDNEQFF.

This clone was seen just once. The rearrangement uses TRBV5-8 and TRBJ1-4; tentative D call: TRBD1 (6 bases). This CDR3 spans 15 amino acids. Trimming took off 6 bases at V and 7 bases at J, with 19 bases between the two ends. Germline CDR1 reads SGHTS; CDR2 reads YDEGEE. CDR3 amino acids: CASIRSGGDGEKLFF. The DNA of the CDR3 is TGTGCCAGCATAAGATCGGGGGGCGATGGTGAAAAACTGTTTTTT.

The chain links TRBV6-6 to TRBJ1-6; TRBD1 matches 7 bases. V was pared by 2 bases and J by 7 bases, with 5 bases of the junction left unmatched. This CDR3 has 15 residues. Germline V gene sequence: CDR1 MNHNY, CDR2 SVGAGI (reference sequence). CDR3 DNA: TGTGCCAGCAGTTACCTCGACAGGGCCAATTCACCCCTCCACTTT. It yields the protein CASSYLDRANSPLHF.

The rearrangement uses TRBV18 and TRBJ1-2; D is uncertain. The CDR3 spans 14 residues. Trimming left V 0 bases short and J 7 bases short, with 12 bases between. CDR1 and CDR2 (germline): KGHSH, LQKENI. The CDR3 region is CASSPPSRSAGYTF. CDR3 DNA sequence: TGTGCCAGCTCACCACCTTCAAGGAGCGCTGGCTACACCTTC.

The V call is TRBV19, the J call TRBJ1-1; 8 bases fit TRBD1. Germline V gene sequence: CDR1 LNHDA, CDR2 SQIVND (reference sequence). This CDR3 region has 14 residues. V lost 5 bases, J lost 8 bases, and 10 bases stayed unmatched. The CDR3, as DNA: TGTGCCAGTAGTTTTTCTTCAGGGGGCATGGAAGCTTTCTTT. Encoded protein: CASSFSSGGMEAFF.

V and J are TRBV19 and TRBJ1-2; TRBD1 aligns across 11 bases. Per germline, CDR1 LNHDA and CDR2 SQIVND (reference sequence). The CDR3 has 16 residues. J gave up 3 bases and V 6 bases, and 9 bases lay outside the gene matches. The CDR3 protein is CASRPPWTGGDYGYTF. Here the CDR3 DNA reads TGTGCCAGTAGACCCCCCTGGACAGGGGGCGACTATGGCTACACCTTC.

This clone has just one count. The chain links TRBV11-1 to TRBJ2-7; tentatively, D is TRBD1 (5 bases). Trimming removed 5 bases at V and 2 bases at J, with 13 bases between. Germline loops: CDR1 SGHAT, CDR2 FQDESV (reference sequence). This CDR3 has 14 amino acids. The CDR3 region is CASSPSQGTYEQYF. For the CDR3, the DNA is TGTGCCAGCAGCCCGAGTCAGGGTACCTACGAGCAGTACTTC.

The chain links TRBV2 to TRBJ1-4; perhaps TRBD1 as D (6 bases). The CDR3 runs to 16 residues. V lost 4 bases and J 1 base, leaving 13 bases between the germline ends. Germline CDR1 is SNHLY and CDR2 is FYNNEI. CDR3 residues: CASSVRGGRTNEKLFF. The CDR3 bases are TGTGCCAGCAGTGTAAGGGGGGGACGAACTAATGAAAAACTGTTTTTT.

Of note for this clone: The junction and the germline gene differ at one end; a read error may be behind it. The V gene is TRBV7-7, the J gene TRBJ2-2; 7 bases are a match to TRBD2. This CDR3 is 15 amino acids long. Looked up from germline, CDR1 is SSHAT and CDR2 is FNYEAQ (reference sequence). The CDR3 region has the DNA TGTGCTAGCAGCTCGCGGGGGACGGGGACCGGGGAGCTGTTTTTT. It translates to CASSSRGTGTGELFF.

The chain employs TRBV7-3 and TRBJ1-1, with D unclear. This CDR3 has 15 amino acids. Trimming removed 2 bases at V and 1 base at J, with 11 bases between. Germline CDR1 is SGHTA and CDR2 is FQGTGA. CDR3 sequence (DNA): TGTGCCAGCAGCTTAGGTTCCGCAGCGAACACTGAAGCTTTCTTT. Its protein is CASSLGSAANTEAFF. The whole variable domain, remainder taken from reference TRBV7-3 and TRBJ1-1, is GAGVSQTPSNKVTEKGKYVELRCDPISGHTALYWYRQSLGQGPEFLIYFQGTGAADDSGLPNDRFFAVRPEGSVSTLKIQRTERGDSAVYLCASSLGSAANTEAFFGQGTRLTVV.

The rearrangement joins TRBV7-6 to TRBJ2-2; a possible D gene is TRBD1 (5 bases). The germline gives CDR1 SGHVS, CDR2 FNYEAQ. Trimming removed 3 bases at V and 7 bases at J, with 15 bases between. The CDR3 is 15 amino acids. The CDR3 here is CASSFGPGMGGELFF. The CDR3 DNA is TGTGCCAGCAGCTTTGGGCCAGGGATGGGCGGGGAGCTGTTTTTT.

The chain has TRBV19 and TRBJ1-1, with D hard to call. There are 15 residues in the CDR3. V was trimmed by 5 bases and J by 6 bases, leaving 19 bases between them. Germline V lookup: CDR1 LNHDA, CDR2 SQIVND (reference sequence). For the CDR3, the DNA is TGTGCCAGTAGTGAATCTTTGGGTGGTCGGGCTGAAGCTTTCTTT. It encodes CASSESLGGRAEAFF.

This clone was seen once. The gene calls are TRBV5-4 and TRBJ1-2, with 7 bases identical to TRBD1. V gave up 4 bases and J gave up 0 bases; unmatched junction bases: 9. This CDR3 has 16 residues. CDR1 SGHNT and CDR2 YYREEE come from the germline V gene (reference sequence). The CDR3 protein is CASSPRGGYPNYGYTF. CDR3 DNA: TGTGCCAGCAGCCCCAGGGGGGGATATCCTAACTATGGCTACACCTTC.